The present T cell receptor beta chain was sequenced within a study of response to subunit inactivated influenza vaccine. Broader study findings: Each seasonal influenza vaccination, the authors suggested, recruits few new T cells.

TCRdb independently ran MiXCR on the RT-PCR reads; one entry per CDR3 protein. Of 650,000 to 850,000 distinct CDR3 sequences in the sample, 14% are singletons; the top ten hold 6.5% to 8.5%. This clonotype was seen only a few times. The antigen remains undetermined. Trimming left V 7 bases short and J 3 bases short, with 16 bases between. CDR3 length equals 13 residues. Germline V gene lookup returns CDR1 SQVTM and CDR2 ANQGSEA. This specimen was PBMCs from blood, taken around 15 days before vaccination. This receptor was taken from a middle-aged man who received an inactivated influenza vaccine. This rearrangement joins TRBV29-1 to TRBJ2-7, with D tentatively TRBD2 (7 bases). In DNA form, the CDR3 reads TGCAGCGCGGGGGGACAAACCGGCTACGAGCAGTACTTC. Translated, it gives CSAGGQTGYEQYF.